The 5 T cell receptor beta chains given below trace back to one sample, sequenced in a study of T cell repertoires in cytomegalovirus infection. These receptors lack a known antigen. TCRdb reprocessed the reads via MiXCR and lists one record per CDR3 protein. Of approximately 120,000 distinct CDR3 sequences in the sample, 32% were seen once. The input for sequencing was CD8+ T cells from cultured PBMCs, taken from culture after CMV antigen stimulation. Source of these receptors: a human donor in good health (CMV status not recorded). Some clones in this sample may be carry-over from other donors' samples.

The J gene is TRBJ2-2, the V gene TRBV4-1; possible D gene TRBD2, 5 bases. CDR1 is MGHRA and CDR2 is YSYEKL in the germline V gene. The CDR3 runs to 16 residues. V dropped 0 bases and J dropped 4 bases, with 12 bases sitting between them. CDR3 DNA sequence: TGCGCCAGCAGCCAAGAGTGGCAGGACTTCACCGGGGAGCTGTTTTTT. Its protein is CASSQEWQDFTGELFF.

This clonotype was found many times. The V call is TRBV4-1, the J call TRBJ1-1; D remains ambiguous. The CDR3 covers 16 residues. Germline V gives CDR1 MGHRA, CDR2 YSYEKL. Trimming stripped 0 bases from V and 7 bases from J, with 18 bases between. This chain's CDR3 is CASSQEFRALSGEAFF. The CDR3 nucleotides read TGCGCCAGCAGCCAAGAGTTCCGCGCTCTGAGTGGTGAAGCTTTCTTT.

V gene TRBV4-1 combines with J gene TRBJ2-1, with TRBD2 matching 8 bases. Looked up from germline, CDR1 is MGHRA and CDR2 is YSYEKL. V lost 1 base to trimming and J lost 4 bases; unmatched junction nucleotides: 9. This CDR3 is built from 17 residues. DNA for the CDR3: TGCGCCAGCAGCCAAGGATACGGGGGGGCCGGGTACAATGAGCAGTTCTTC. This translates into CASSQGYGGAGYNEQFF.

This clonotype was detected only a few times. The chain recombines TRBV7-8 with TRBJ2-3, with TRBD1 matching 8 bases. J gave up 3 bases and V 4 bases, and 12 bases lay outside the gene matches. The CDR3 sequence is 17 residues long. Germline-derived CDR1 and CDR2 are SGHVS and FQNEAQ. The CDR3 spells CASSSQGAGGLTDTQYF. As DNA, the CDR3 is TGTGCCAGCAGCTCCCAGGGGGCAGGGGGTTTGACAGATACGCAGTATTTT.

This rearrangement joins TRBV4-1 to TRBJ2-3, with 12 positions matching TRBD1. There are 16 residues in the CDR3. Germline-derived CDR1 and CDR2 are MGHRA and YSYEKL. Unmatched junction bases numbered 9, after V lost 5 bases and J lost 6 bases. In nucleotides, the CDR3 is TGCGCCAGCAGCAAAGGGACAGGGGGCGCGGCGGATACGCAGTATTTT. This encodes CASSKGTGGAADTQYF.